A single sample is the source of the 26 T cell receptor beta chains below, sequenced in a study of blood T cell repertoires in COVID-19. Method: immunoSEQ multiplex PCR; TCRdb's copy keeps in-frame clones and lacks some. The sample records 98,000 or so clones, 88% being singletons. Sequencing input: peripheral blood. These receptors were taken from a human donor in a cohort sampled during active COVID-19.

This chain links TRBV19 with TRBJ2-7; D gene uncertain. Trimming removed 4 bases from V and 3 bases from J, with 4 bases in between. CDR3 length: 11 amino acids. The germline V gene encodes CDR1 LNHDA and CDR2 SQIVND (reference sequence). CDR3 in amino acids: CASSSSYEQYF. CDR3 in DNA: TGTGCCAGTAGTAGTAGCTACGAGCAGTACTTC. The whole variable domain, filled in from reference TRBV19 and TRBJ2-7, reads DGGITQSPKYLFRKEGQNVTLSCEQNLNHDAMYWYRQDPGQGLRLIYYSQIVNDFQKGDIAEGYSVSREKKESFPLTVTSAQKNPTAFYLCASSSSYEQYFGPGTRLTVT.

The CDR3 DNA reads as TGTGCCAGCAGCTTAGATTTGACGGGACAGGGGGCACGCTCCTACGAGCAGTACTTC. This codes for CASSLDLTGQGARSYEQYF. The chain uses TRBV11-2 and TRBJ2-7; 12 nucleotides match TRBD1. Germline lookup yields CDR1 SGHAT and CDR2 FQNNGV. V lost 0 bases to trimming and J lost 0 bases; unmatched junction nucleotides: 9. This CDR3 region has 19 residues.

This clone came up a few times. The CDR3 DNA reads as TGTGCCAGCAGCTCTTCTAGCGGGGACCCCCCCGGGGAGCTGTTTTTT. It translates to CASSSSSGDPPGELFF. The chain has TRBV7-3 and TRBJ2-2, with 9 bases fitting TRBD2. After removal of 4 bases from V and 6 bases from J, the junction contained 9 bases not matched to a gene. Germline V gene sequence: CDR1 SGHTA, CDR2 FQGTGA. The CDR3 runs to 16 residues.

This rearrangement joins TRBV6-5 to TRBJ1-1, with D tentatively TRBD1 (5 bases). With 2 bases removed from V and 0 bases from J, the gap between germline ends came to 10 bases. The germline gives CDR1 MNHEY, CDR2 SVGAGI. The CDR3 consists of 15 residues. The CDR3: CASSYGPGVNTEAFF. Here the CDR3 DNA reads TGTGCCAGCAGTTACGGCCCGGGGGTGAACACTGAAGCTTTCTTT.

V and J are TRBV6-5 and TRBJ1-2; D unclear. Deletions cut 6 bases from V and 2 bases from J, with 10 bases between. The germline V gene has CDR1 MNHEY and CDR2 SVGAGI. The CDR3 totals 13 residues. In DNA, the CDR3 is TGTGCCAGCAGGACTTCCGGAAACTATGGCTACACCTTC. It is translated as CASRTSGNYGYTF.

The CDR3 region has the DNA TGTGCCAGCAGCAACCTAGAGATAGCAGTCTTAACTAATGAAAAACTGTTTTTT. Amino acid sequence: CASSNLEIAVLTNEKLFF. V is TRBV14 and J is TRBJ1-4; D is undetermined. V dropped 5 bases and J dropped 1 base, with 20 bases sitting between them. The CDR3 length is 18 residues. Germline assignment: CDR1 SGHDN and CDR2 FVKESK.

This clone has only one observation. DNA for the CDR3: TGTGCCATCAGTGAGGAGAGCGGAAGCGGTCCCCTCGGGGGTGAGCAGTTCTTC. Its protein product is CAISEESGSGPLGGEQFF. The V call is TRBV10-3, the J call TRBJ2-1; D is perhaps TRBD2 (6 bases). CDR1 and CDR2 from the germline V gene are ENHRY and SYGVKD. This CDR3 is built from 18 residues. V was trimmed by 2 bases and J by 9 bases, leaving 26 bases between them.

The chain links TRBV5-1 to TRBJ1-2, with TRBD1 matching 7 bases. Germline CDR1 is SGHRS and CDR2 is YFSETQ. The CDR3 consists of 13 residues. With V trimmed by 0 bases and J by 8 bases, 4 bases remained unmatched. CDR3 protein: CASSLGQGGGYTF. The CDR3 DNA sequence: TGCGCCAGCAGCTTGGGACAGGGAGGCGGCTACACCTTC.

This clone was recorded a few times. Other nucleotide sequences in the sample specify the same CDR3. The V call is TRBV19, the J call TRBJ2-3; 10 bases map to TRBD2. The CDR3 is 16 amino acids. Losses at the gene ends were 0 bases for V and 8 bases for J; bases not matched to a gene: 8. Germline-derived CDR1 and CDR2 are LNHDA and SQIVND (reference sequence). CDR3 sequence reads: CASSIELAGASATQYF. CDR3 nucleotides: TGTGCCAGTAGTATAGAGCTAGCGGGAGCGTCGGCTACGCAGTATTTT.

The chain joins TRBV15 to TRBJ2-3, with TRBD2 matching 8 bases. With V trimmed by 0 bases and J by 4 bases, 9 bases remained unmatched. Per the germline V gene, CDR1 is LNHNV and CDR2 is YYDKDF (reference sequence). There are 17 residues in the CDR3. CDR3 region: CATSREIGRGLADTQYF. CDR3 coding DNA: TGTGCCACCAGCAGAGAAATCGGGAGGGGGTTGGCAGATACGCAGTATTTT. The variable domain in full, completed from reference TRBV15 and TRBJ2-3, reads DAMVIQNPRYQVTQFGKPVTLSCSQTLNHNVMYWYQQKSSQAPKLLFHYYDKDFNNEADTPDNFQSRRPNTSFCFLDIRSPGLGDTAMYLCATSREIGRGLADTQYFGPGTRLTVL.

The chain joins TRBV3-1 (or the pseudogene TRBV3-2) to TRBJ2-7; no clear D. This CDR3 has 14 amino acids. V was pared by 2 bases and J by 3 bases, with 11 bases between. Germline CDR1 reads LGHDT; CDR2 reads YNNKEL (reference sequence). CDR3 amino acids: CASSQLVSVYEQYF. As DNA, the CDR3 is TGTGCCAGCAGCCAATTGGTATCGGTCTACGAGCAGTACTTC.

The CDR3 here is CASSSSGYTDTQYF. The CDR3 nucleotides read TGTGCCAGCAGTTCTAGCGGGTACACAGATACGCAGTATTTT. The V call is TRBV2, the J call TRBJ2-3; 8 nucleotides line up with TRBD2. CDR3 length: 14 amino acids. Trimming cost V 5 bases and J 2 bases; bases outside gene matches: 3. The germline V gene encodes CDR1 SNHLY and CDR2 FYNNEI. The full variable domain, its missing parts supplied by reference TRBV2 and TRBJ2-3, is EPEVTQTPSHQVTQMGQEVILRCVPISNHLYFYWYRQILGQKVEFLVSFYNNEISEKSEIFDDQFSVERPDGSNFTLKIRSTKLEDSAMYFCASSSSGYTDTQYFGPGTRLTVL.

V gene TRBV9 combines with J gene TRBJ1-6; TRBD1 agrees at 9 bases. Germline V gives CDR1 SGDLS, CDR2 YYNGEE. V shed 9 bases and J 9 bases; nucleotides not matched to a gene: 10. This CDR3 region has 14 residues. The CDR3 sequence: CANDRDRAPSPLHF. CDR3 bases: TGTGCCAACGACCGGGACAGGGCTCCTTCACCCCTCCACTTT.

The chain links TRBV6-6 to TRBJ2-3; 9 bases match TRBD2. V lost 4 bases and J lost 0; bases outside the gene matches: 5. Germline V CDR1 and CDR2: MNHNY, SVGAGI (reference sequence). The CDR3 is 16 amino acids. The DNA of the CDR3 is TGTGCCAGCAGTTGGGCGGGAGGGGTTAGCACAGATACGCAGTATTTT. Encoded protein: CASSWAGGVSTDTQYF.

The chain combines TRBV18 with TRBJ2-7; perhaps TRBD2 as D (6 bases). The V and J ends lost 3 bases and 7 bases respectively, with 13 bases between them. The CDR3 is 13 amino acids. Germline V CDR1 and CDR2: KGHSH, LQKENI. CDR3 DNA: TGTGCCAGCTCACCTGGCGGGAACGAAGAGCAGTACTTC. It is translated as CASSPGGNEEQYF.

This chain uses TRBV19 with TRBJ1-1; D is unclear. This CDR3 spans 14 amino acids. In germline, CDR1 is LNHDA, CDR2 SQIVND (reference sequence). Between the trimmed V and J ends, which lost 3 bases and 2 bases, there was a span of 10 bases. DNA of the CDR3: TGTGCCAGTAGTATTATGTACCTAAACACTGAAGCTTTCTTT. Its translation is CASSIMYLNTEAFF.

The rearrangement joins TRBV6-5 to TRBJ2-7; 9 bases match TRBD1. The CDR3 loop spans 14 amino acids. CDR1 is MNHEY, CDR2 SVGAGI, per germline. J gave up 6 bases and V 5 bases, and 8 bases lay outside the gene matches. CDR3 in amino acids: CASSLRDREGEQYF. As DNA, the CDR3 is TGTGCCAGCAGTCTACGGGACAGGGAAGGCGAGCAGTACTTC.

V usage is TRBV5-6 and J usage is TRBJ1-2, with 7 bases that match TRBD1. Germline-derived CDR1 and CDR2 are SGHDT and YYEEEE. The CDR3 is made up of 15 amino acids. Germline trimming cut 1 base from V and 7 bases from J; bases unmatched to any gene: 10. The CDR3, as DNA: TGTGCCAGCAGCTTGTACCTGCAGGGGGGAACTGGCTACACCTTC. The encoded protein is CASSLYLQGGTGYTF.

V and J are TRBV27 and TRBJ2-3, with TRBD2 matching over 10 bases. The V gene's germline CDR1 is MNHEY and CDR2 SMNVEV (reference sequence). V was pared by 5 bases and J by 5 bases, with 7 bases of the junction left unmatched. This CDR3 region has 15 residues. The CDR3 loop reads CASSSGGAEGDTQYF. CDR3 DNA: TGTGCCAGCAGTAGCGGGGGGGCCGAGGGAGATACGCAGTATTTT.

CDR3 DNA: TGTGCCAGCAGCGGCCGGGACAGGGGGACGCTGGGGGCCAACGTCCTGACTTTC. Translated: CASSGRDRGTLGANVLTF. The J gene is TRBJ2-6, the V gene TRBV14; 11 positions match TRBD1. The junction had 10 bases not matched to a gene; V was cut back by 5 bases and J by 4 bases. The CDR3 is 18 amino acids. Germline V gives CDR1 SGHDN, CDR2 FVKESK.

V gene TRBV5-1 combines with J gene TRBJ2-7, with D possibly matching TRBD1 (7 bases). Trimming stripped 5 bases from V and 6 bases from J, with 15 bases between. Germline CDR1 reads SGHRS; CDR2 reads YFSETQ. This CDR3 has 13 amino acids. This CDR3 is CASSRGQGGEQYF. The CDR3 coding sequence is TGCGCCAGCAGTCGAGGGCAGGGGGGCGAGCAGTACTTC.

In this sample, this clone turned up once. V is TRBV28 and J is TRBJ1-5, with TRBD1 identical over 8 bases. Germline values: CDR1 MDHEN, CDR2 SYDVKM. There are 15 residues in the CDR3. The junction had 3 bases not matched to a gene; V was cut back by 4 bases and J by 1 base. The CDR3 sequence is CASSWGQVSNQPQHF. In DNA, the CDR3 is TGTGCCAGCAGTTGGGGACAGGTGAGCAATCAGCCCCAGCATTTT.

The CDR3 DNA follows: TGTGCCACCAGCAGACCTCCTGGGGGGTCGGAGAATGAGCAGTTCTTC. As protein: CATSRPPGGSENEQFF. The chain uses TRBV15 and TRBJ2-1; perhaps TRBD2 as D (6 bases). This CDR3 has 16 amino acids. The germline gives CDR1 LNHNV, CDR2 YYDKDF (reference sequence). V lost 2 bases and J lost 7, with 18 bases in between. Looking up the rest from reference TRBV15 and TRBJ2-1 gives the full variable domain: DAMVIQNPRYQVTQFGKPVTLSCSQTLNHNVMYWYQQKSSQAPKLLFHYYDKDFNNEADTPDNFQSRRPNTSFCFLDIRSPGLGDTAMYLCATSRPPGGSENEQFFGPGTRLTVL.

The J gene is TRBJ1-4, the V gene TRBV2, with unresolved D. V gave up 1 base and J gave up 8 bases, with 5 bases separating them. The CDR3 has 12 residues. CDR1 is SNHLY and CDR2 is FYNNEI in the germline V gene. The CDR3 is CASSEEREKLFF. CDR3 nucleotide sequence: TGTGCCAGCAGTGAAGAGAGGGAAAAACTGTTTTTT. The variable domain in full, with the rest retrieved from reference TRBV2 and TRBJ1-4, is EPEVTQTPSHQVTQMGQEVILRCVPISNHLYFYWYRQILGQKVEFLVSFYNNEISEKSEIFDDQFSVERPDGSNFTLKIRSTKLEDSAMYFCASSEEREKLFFGSGTQLSVL.

The chain recombines TRBV6-5 with TRBJ1-1; no clear D. Germline V gives CDR1 MNHEY, CDR2 SVGAGI. V lost 8 bases to trimming and J lost 1 base, with 14 bases between them. This CDR3 region has 14 residues. This CDR3 is CASGDPFSNTEAFF. The CDR3 nucleotides read TGTGCCAGCGGAGATCCATTTTCGAACACTGAAGCTTTCTTT.

The V call is TRBV11-2, the J call TRBJ1-1, with 9 bases aligning to TRBD1. Per the germline V gene, CDR1 is SGHAT and CDR2 is FQNNGV. Unmatched junction bases numbered 5, after V lost 2 bases and J lost 10 bases. The CDR3 is made up of 13 amino acids. Here the CDR3 DNA reads TGTGCCAGCAGCTTAACGACAGGGGGAGTAGCTTTCTTT. Protein product: CASSLTTGGVAFF.